Presented here are 25 T cell receptor beta chains from one specimen sequenced in a study of tissue T cells after allogeneic stem cell transplantation. The method was immunoSEQ multiplex PCR; TCRdb's version includes in-frame clones alone and lacks a portion of them. The sample carries approximately 1,600 clones, less than 55% recorded once. Sample time point: mouse harvest day 14 after allogeneic transplant. Mouse grafts combined 10^7 T-cell-depleted bone marrow cells with 10^6 splenic CD5+ T cells. The source material was spleen. Source of these receptors: a female BALB/c mouse given C57BL/6 T cells with graft-versus-host disease after an allogeneic hematopoietic cell transplant.

This clone was recorded a few times. Mouse germline and gene names are used. The read halts 1 residue ahead of the CDR3 end, with the missing end drawn from the germline J gene. This sequence joins TRBV5 and TRBJ2-1; 10 nucleotides match TRBD2. The CDR3 is made up of 14 amino acids. Germline trimming cut 3 bases from V and 6 bases from J; bases unmatched to any gene: 2. In germline, CDR1 is LGHNA, CDR2 YNLKQL (reference sequence). The CDR3 region is CASSQNWGGAEQFF. The DNA read from the CDR3 is TGTGCCAGCAGCCAGAACTGGGGGGGTGCTGAGCAGTTC.

About this clone: Mouse germline and gene names are used. The CDR3 goes on 1 residue after the read ends, and that part is filled in from the germline J gene. J is TRBJ2-2 and V is TRBV13-1; 12 bases line up with TRBD2. From germline, CDR1 is NSHNY and CDR2 SYGAGN. The CDR3 has 17 amino acids. The trim removed 2 bases at V and 1 base at J, leaving 3 bases unmatched. Partial CDR3 DNA: TGTGCCAGCAGTGAGGACTGGGGGGGGCTAAACACCGGGCAGCTCTAC. It yields the protein CASSEDWGGLNTGQLY. The whole CDR3 reads CASSEDWGGLNTGQLYF.

This clone is deemed medium-sized. Mouse gene names apply. The read comes to an end 1 residue before the CDR3 does, leaving the germline J gene to fill in the end. The rearrangement links TRBV3 to TRBJ2-7; 12 bases match TRBD1. The V segment lost 5 bases and the J segment 7 bases; nucleotides outside the gene matches: 6. This CDR3 has 14 amino acids. Germline CDR1 is SNHLY and CDR2 is FYNGKV (reference sequence). CDR3 region: CASSPRDRGLEQYF. CDR3 DNA, as far as it was read: TGTGCCAGCAGCCCCCGGGACAGGGGGCTGGAACAGTAC.

In its sample, this clone ranks as medium-sized (0.01 to 0.1%). The gene names given are mouse names. Read sequence stops 1 residue before the CDR3 end, and the germline J gene provides the missing end. The chain carries TRBV4 and TRBJ2-7, with 9 bases fitting TRBD1. CDR3 size: 14 residues. Trimming took 4 bases from V and 1 from J; bases not matched to a gene: 2. CDR1 and CDR2 from the germline V gene are LGHDT and YNNKQL (reference sequence). CDR3 region: CASSLQGASYEQYF. The covered CDR3 bases are TGTGCCAGCAGCTTACAGGGGGCTTCCTATGAACAGTAC.

In the case of this clone: Gene names are mouse gene names. The sequence runs out 1 residue before the end of the CDR3; the remainder is reconstructed from the germline J gene. This sequence joins TRBV1 and TRBJ1-1; D ambiguous. V was pared by 0 bases and J by 0 bases, with 8 bases between. Germline loops: CDR1 NSQYPW, CDR2 LRSPGD (reference sequence). The CDR3 loop spans 15 amino acids. The CDR3 sequence is CTCSAESAANTEVFF. CDR3 DNA, as far as it was read: TGCACCTGCAGTGCAGAGTCAGCAGCAAACACAGAAGTCTTC.

As to this clone: Genes and germline are mouse. The CDR3 end lies 1 residue beyond the end of the read and is filled in from the germline J gene. This chain joins TRBV5 and TRBJ2-1, with 8 nucleotides matching TRBD1. Germline V CDR1 and CDR2: LGHNA, YNLKQL (reference sequence). V dropped 0 bases and J dropped 3; count of bases not matched to a gene: 7. This CDR3 region has 17 residues. The DNA read from the CDR3 is TGTGCCAGCAGCCAAGAGTCAGGGGGCGCGGGCTATGCTGAGCAGTTC. As protein: CASSQESGGAGYAEQF. The full CDR3 reads CASSQESGGAGYAEQFF.

In the case of this clone: The listed genes are named as in mouse. From the germline J gene comes the end of the CDR3, since the read stops 1 residue before it. J is TRBJ2-7 and V is TRBV16, with 7 bases that match TRBD1. Trimming removed 4 bases from V and 4 bases from J; junction bases left unmatched: 1. The CDR3 is 12 residues long. The V gene's germline CDR1 is SGHSA and CDR2 FRNQAP. The CDR3 here is CASSSTGYEQYF. CDR3 DNA (partial): TGTGCAAGCAGCTCGACAGGGTATGAACAGTAC. Drawing the rest from reference TRBV16 and TRBJ2-7, the complete variable domain is NAGVIQTPRHKVTGKGQEATLWCEPISGHSAVFWYRQTIVQGLEFLTYFRNQAPIDDSGMPKERFSAQMPNQSHSTLKIQSTQPQDSAVYLCASSSTGYEQYFGPGTRLTVL.

With respect to this clone: Mouse names are used for the genes. The CDR3 bases that were read are TGTGCAAGCAGCGAGGACTGGGGAAACTATGCTGAGCAGTTC. Its translation: CASSEDWGNYAEQF. In full, the CDR3 is CASSEDWGNYAEQFF. The chain employs TRBV16 and TRBJ2-1; the match to TRBD2 covers 9 bases. The read ends 1 residue early relative to the CDR3; the germline J gene fills the gap. This CDR3 has 15 residues. Germline V gives CDR1 SGHSA, CDR2 FRNQAP. V was clipped by 5 bases and J by 1 base; unmatched bases: 3.

A note on this clone: Gene names follow the mouse nomenclature. The sequence runs out 1 residue before the end of the CDR3; the remainder is reconstructed from the germline J gene. The rearrangement links TRBV12-2 to TRBJ2-3; TRBD2 agrees at 11 bases. V shed 4 bases and J 1 base; nucleotides not matched to a gene: 3. The V gene's germline CDR1 is SGHLS and CDR2 HYDKME. The CDR3 has 15 amino acids. CDR3 DNA, as far as it was read: TGTGCCAGCTCGCCGGGACTGGGGGGTGCAGAAACGCTGTAT. Translated: CASSPGLGGAETLY. The whole CDR3 sequence reads CASSPGLGGAETLYF.

Remarks on this clone: Each gene name is a mouse one. The read ends 1 residue shy of where the CDR3 ends; the end is completed using the germline J gene. The chain recombines TRBV16 with TRBJ2-4; D is perhaps TRBD1 or TRBD2 (6 bases each). Trimming shortened V by 0 bases and J by 0 bases, and 7 bases separated the two germline ends. CDR1 is SGHSA, CDR2 FRNQAP, per germline. The CDR3 is 15 residues long. CDR3 bases read: TGTGCAAGCAGCTTAGAGGGGGCTAGTCAAAACACCTTGTAC. It is translated as CASSLEGASQNTLY. The whole CDR3 is CASSLEGASQNTLYF.

To note about this clone: Mouse gene names and germline throughout. The read gets to within 1 residue of the CDR3 end, and the germline J gene fills in the rest. The chain links TRBV3 to TRBJ1-1; no firm D call. The V gene lost 3 bases and the J gene lost 0 bases, with 2 bases spanning the gap. Germline V gene data show CDR1 as SNHLY and CDR2 as FYNGKV (reference sequence). The CDR3 has 12 amino acids. The CDR3 reads CASSLENTEVFF. The part of the CDR3 DNA that was read is TGTGCCAGCAGCTTGGAGAACACAGAAGTCTTC.

A word on this clone: All gene names here are mouse names. Coverage ceases 1 residue before the CDR3 finishes, and the germline J gene fills in the end. The chain joins TRBV26 to TRBJ2-1; the D gene is possibly TRBD1 (6 bases). From germline, CDR1 is KGHPV and CDR2 FQNQEV (reference sequence). The CDR3 length is 15 residues. The ends were cut back, 3 bases at V and 4 bases at J, with 13 bases in the middle. The CDR3 reads CASSLPGTIYAEQFF. The DNA read from the CDR3 is TGTGCCAGCAGTCTCCCCGGGACAATATATGCTGAGCAGTTC. Supplemented by reference TRBV26 and TRBJ2-1, the full variable domain reads NSKVIQTPRYLVKGQGQKAKMRCIPEKGHPVVFWYQQNKNNEFKFLINFQNQEVLQQIDMTEKRFSAECPSNSPCSLEIQSSEAGDSALYLCASSLPGTIYAEQFFGPGTRLTVL.

Of note for this clone: Germline and genes: mouse. The read ends 1 residue shy of where the CDR3 ends; the end is completed using the germline J gene. This sequence joins TRBV13-2 and TRBJ1-1, with D perhaps TRBD1 (5 bases). Trimming pared 3 bases from V and 4 bases from J, leaving 7 bases between. The CDR3 is 12 amino acids. Germline values: CDR1 NNHNN, CDR2 SYGAGS (reference sequence). CDR3 DNA, as far as it was read: TGTGCCAGCGGTGTCGACAGCACAGAAGTCTTC. Its translation: CASGVDSTEVF. The CDR3, in full, reads CASGVDSTEVFF.

About this clone itself: Germline and genes: mouse. The CDR3 end is not reached by the read, which stops 1 residue before it; the germline J gene fills it in. The chain is built from TRBV20 and TRBJ2-7; 8 bases align to TRBD1. The CDR3 contains 12 residues. Germline CDR1 GFQATS, CDR2 STVNSAI. V lost 7 bases, J lost 5 bases, and 7 bases stayed unmatched. The DNA read from the CDR3 is TGTGGTGTTATCAGGGGGCGGGATGAACAGTAC. This codes for CGVIRGRDEQY. The CDR3 as a whole reads CGVIRGRDEQYF.

Remarks on this clone: Gene names denote mouse genes. The read gets to within 1 residue of the CDR3 end, and the germline J gene fills in the rest. The chain carries TRBV23 and TRBJ2-7; TRBD2, the table's D call, was not compared with the DNA. Germline V lookup: CDR1 KGHTA, CDR2 FQNQQP. CDR3 size: 14 residues. Incomplete CDR3 DNA: TGCTCCAGCAGTCCCCGCTGGGGCCAATATGAACAGTAC. It codes for CSSSPRWGQYEQY. The entire CDR3 sequence reads CSSSPRWGQYEQYF. Together with reference TRBV23 and TRBJ2-7, the CDR3 gives the full variable domain: DAAVTQKPRYLIKMKGQEAEMKCIPEKGHTAVFWYQQKQSKELKFLIYFQNQQPLDQIDMVKERFSAVCPSSSLCSLGIRTCEAEDSALYLCSSSPRWGQYEQYFGPGTRLTVL.

This clone counts as large (0.1 to 1%). Gene labels here are mouse ones. The DNA read from the CDR3 is TGTGCAAGCAGCTTAGTTGGGGGGGCGAACGAACAGTAC. Protein: CASSLVGGANEQY. The entire CDR3 protein reads CASSLVGGANEQYF. The chain uses TRBV16 and TRBJ2-7, with 9 bases aligning to TRBD2. The read ends 1 residue shy of where the CDR3 ends; the end is completed using the germline J gene. Trimming at V came to 1 base and at J to 7 bases, leaving 5 bases not matched to a gene. In germline, CDR1 is SGHSA, CDR2 FRNQAP. There are 14 residues in the CDR3.

In the case of this clone: Germline and genes here are mouse. The read halts 1 residue ahead of the CDR3 end, with the missing end drawn from the germline J gene. This chain connects TRBV13-2 to TRBJ2-5, with 8 bases matching TRBD1. J was trimmed by 2 bases and V by 2 bases; bases with no gene match: 1. The length of the CDR3 is 14 residues. From germline, CDR1 is NNHNN and CDR2 SYGAGS (reference sequence). The sequenced CDR3 bases are TGTGCCAGCGGTGAGGACAGGGTCCAAGACACCCAGTAC. This encodes CASGEDRVQDTQY. The CDR3 reads in full as CASGEDRVQDTQYF.

As regards this clone: All gene names here are mouse names. The sequence runs out 1 residue before the end of the CDR3; the remainder is reconstructed from the germline J gene. The chain carries TRBV26 and TRBJ2-3; a weak D match, TRBD2 (7 bases). Germline V lookup: CDR1 KGHPV, CDR2 FQNQEV (reference sequence). This CDR3 is 14 amino acids long. The V end was cut by 3 bases, the J end by 6 bases, with 13 bases between. The chain's CDR3 is CASSLLGASETLYF. The sequenced CDR3 bases are TGTGCCAGCAGTCTTCTGGGGGCCTCGGAAACGCTGTAT.

A note on this clone: The listed genes are named as in mouse. CDR3 DNA, as far as it was read: TGTGCCAGCAGACAGGGAGCTGGTGCAGAAACGCTGTAT. Its protein is CASRQGAGAETLY. The full-length CDR3 reads as CASRQGAGAETLYF. The chain links TRBV15 to TRBJ2-3; TRBD1 might be the D (6 bases). The DNA ends 1 residue before the CDR3 does, and the rest of the CDR3 is filled in from the germline J gene. Germline values: CDR1 SGHND, CDR2 FRSKSL. V dropped 6 bases and J dropped 1 base, with 11 bases sitting between them. This CDR3 region has 14 residues. Combining the CDR3 with reference TRBV15 and TRBJ2-3 gives the whole variable domain DAGVTQTPRHEVAEKGQTIILKCEPVSGHNDLFWYRQTKIQGLELLSYFRSKSLMEDGGAFKDRFKAEMLNSSFSTLKIQPTEPKDSAVYLCASRQGAGAETLYFGSGTRLTVL.

This clone is categorized as medium-sized (0.01 to 0.1%). The gene names here belong to mouse. Read sequence stops 1 residue before the CDR3 end, and the germline J gene provides the missing end. The J gene is TRBJ2-4, the V gene TRBV13-1; TRBD2 matches at 8 bases. Germline V gene sequence: CDR1 NSHNY, CDR2 SYGAGN. V lost 3 bases, J lost 2 bases, and 2 bases stayed unmatched. This CDR3 has 14 amino acids. CDR3 DNA, as far as it was read: TGTGCCAGCAGTGGACTGGGGTTTCAAAACACCTTGTAC. Amino acid sequence: CASSGLGFQNTLY. The whole CDR3 is CASSGLGFQNTLYF.

Remarks on this clone: The gene symbols are mouse symbols. The CDR3 end falls 1 residue outside the read, so it is completed with the germline J gene. The chain uses TRBV26 and TRBJ2-1, with D possibly being TRBD1 (5 bases). V was clipped by 2 bases and J by 0 bases, with 5 bases between them. CDR3 length: 14 amino acids. Germline V gives CDR1 KGHPV, CDR2 FQNQEV (reference sequence). CDR3 amino acids: CASSLDSNYAEQFF. The sequenced CDR3 bases are TGTGCCAGCAGTCTGGACAGTAACTATGCTGAGCAGTTC.

Judged by abundance, this clone is large. The gene names given are mouse names. The observed sequence ends 1 residue before the CDR3 terminus, with the missing tail filled in from the germline J gene. The V gene is TRBV2, the J gene TRBJ2-1; possibly TRBD1 for D (5 bases). Trimming left V 4 bases short and J 7 bases short, with 11 bases between. The CDR3 loop spans 13 amino acids. The germline V gene encodes CDR1 LGHNA and CDR2 YSYQKL. CDR3: CASSPQGGAEQFF. CDR3 DNA (partial): TGTGCCAGCAGCCCCCAGGGAGGGGCTGAGCAGTTC.

As concerns this clone: Here the gene names and germline are mouse. The read finishes 1 residue shy of the CDR3 end, and the germline J gene is used to complete it. This chain links TRBV13-2 with TRBJ2-3; 7 bases agree with TRBD1. CDR1 is NNHNN, CDR2 SYGAGS, per germline (reference sequence). The CDR3 is 15 amino acids. V lost 0 bases and J lost 2; bases outside the gene matches: 3. CDR3 bases read: TGTGCCAGCGGTGATGGCGGGACAGTTGCAGAAACGCTGTAT. Its translation is CASGDGGTVAETLY. In full, the CDR3 reads CASGDGGTVAETLYF.

This clone appeared a few times. Mouse gene names apply. The CDR3 end is not reached by the read, which stops 1 residue before it; the germline J gene fills it in. This sequence joins TRBV2 and TRBJ2-7, with 11 nucleotides matching TRBD2. V lost 0 bases and J lost 4; bases outside the gene matches: 2. The germline V gene has CDR1 LGHNA and CDR2 YSYQKL. The CDR3 has 15 residues. CDR3 DNA (partial): TGTGCCAGCAGCCAAGAATGGGACTGGGGGTATGAACAGTAC. Its protein is CASSQEWDWGYEQY. The whole CDR3 region reads CASSQEWDWGYEQYF.

A note on this clone: Each gene name is a mouse one. The read finishes 1 residue shy of the CDR3 end, and the germline J gene is used to complete it. The gene calls are TRBV15 and TRBJ1-4, with D possibly matching TRBD1 (5 bases). The CDR3 runs to 16 residues. V was trimmed by 1 base and J by 0 bases, leaving 9 bases between them. Germline assignment: CDR1 SGHND and CDR2 FRSKSL. The DNA read from the CDR3 is TGTGCCAGCAGTTTAGGGGGGGGGATTTCCAACGAAAGATTATTT. Translating it yields CASSLGGGISNERLF. The full CDR3 protein is CASSLGGGISNERLFF. Full variable domain (rest looked up from reference TRBV15 and TRBJ1-4): DAGVTQTPRHEVAEKGQTIILKCEPVSGHNDLFWYRQTKIQGLELLSYFRSKSLMEDGGAFKDRFKAEMLNSSFSTLKIQPTEPKDSAVYLCASSLGGGISNERLFFGHGTKLSVL.